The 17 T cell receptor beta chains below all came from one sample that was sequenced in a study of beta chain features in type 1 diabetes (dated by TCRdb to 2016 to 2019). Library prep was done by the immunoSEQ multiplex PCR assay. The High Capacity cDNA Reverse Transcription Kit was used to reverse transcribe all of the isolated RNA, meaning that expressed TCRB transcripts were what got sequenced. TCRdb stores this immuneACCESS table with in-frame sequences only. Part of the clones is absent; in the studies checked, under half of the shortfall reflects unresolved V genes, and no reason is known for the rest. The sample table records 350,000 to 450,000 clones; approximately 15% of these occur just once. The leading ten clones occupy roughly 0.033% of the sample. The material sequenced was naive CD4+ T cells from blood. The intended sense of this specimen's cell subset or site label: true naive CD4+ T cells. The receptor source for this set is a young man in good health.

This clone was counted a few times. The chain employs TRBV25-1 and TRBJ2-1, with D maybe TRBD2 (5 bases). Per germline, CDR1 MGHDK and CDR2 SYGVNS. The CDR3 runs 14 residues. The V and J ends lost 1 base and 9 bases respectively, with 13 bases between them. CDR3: CASSEFGPSGEQFF. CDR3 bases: TGTGCCAGCAGTGAATTCGGACCGAGCGGTGAGCAGTTCTTC.

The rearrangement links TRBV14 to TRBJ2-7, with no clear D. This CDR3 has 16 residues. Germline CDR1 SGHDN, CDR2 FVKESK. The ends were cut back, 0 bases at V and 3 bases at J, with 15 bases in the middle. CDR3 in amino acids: CASSQEALAADYEQYV. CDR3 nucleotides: TGTGCCAGCAGCCAAGAGGCTCTGGCGGCGGACTACGAGCAGTACGTC.

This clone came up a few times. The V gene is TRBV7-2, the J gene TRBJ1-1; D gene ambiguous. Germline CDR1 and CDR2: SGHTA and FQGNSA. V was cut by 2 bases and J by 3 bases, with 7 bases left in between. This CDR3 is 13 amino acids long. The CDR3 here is CASSLWWDTEAFF. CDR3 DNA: TGTGCCAGCAGCTTATGGTGGGACACTGAAGCTTTCTTT.

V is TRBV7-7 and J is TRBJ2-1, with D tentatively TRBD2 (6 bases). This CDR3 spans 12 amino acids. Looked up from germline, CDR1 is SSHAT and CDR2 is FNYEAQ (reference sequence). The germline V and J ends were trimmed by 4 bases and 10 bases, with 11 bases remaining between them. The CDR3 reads CASSSGGGEQFF. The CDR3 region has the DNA TGTGCCAGCAGCTCCGGGGGAGGAGAGCAGTTCTTC.

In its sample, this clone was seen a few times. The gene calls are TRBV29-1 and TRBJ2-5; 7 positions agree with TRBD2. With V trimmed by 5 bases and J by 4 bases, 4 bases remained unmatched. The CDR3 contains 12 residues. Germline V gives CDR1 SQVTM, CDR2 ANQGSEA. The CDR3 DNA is TGCAGCGTTCTTGGGGGGGTAGAGACCCAGTACTTC. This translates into CSVLGGVETQYF.

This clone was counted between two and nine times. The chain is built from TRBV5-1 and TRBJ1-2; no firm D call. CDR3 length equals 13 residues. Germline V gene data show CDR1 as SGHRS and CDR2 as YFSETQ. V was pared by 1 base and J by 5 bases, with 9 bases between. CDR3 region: CASSLQPEYGYTF. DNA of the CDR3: TGCGCCAGCAGCTTGCAGCCAGAGTATGGCTACACCTTC.

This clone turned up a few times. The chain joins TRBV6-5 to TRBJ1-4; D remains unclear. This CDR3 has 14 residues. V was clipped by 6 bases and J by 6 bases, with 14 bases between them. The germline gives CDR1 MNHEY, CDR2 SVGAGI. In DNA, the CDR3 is TGTGCCAGCAGGCATAAAGGAAGGGATGAAAAACTGTTTTTT. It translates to CASRHKGRDEKLFF.

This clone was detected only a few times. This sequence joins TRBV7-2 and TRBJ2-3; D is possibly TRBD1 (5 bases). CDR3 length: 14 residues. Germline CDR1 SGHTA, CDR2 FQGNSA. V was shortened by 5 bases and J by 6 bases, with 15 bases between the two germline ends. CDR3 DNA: TGTGCCAGCAGCCGCGGACAAAGGGCGGATACGCAGTATTTT. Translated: CASSRGQRADTQYF.

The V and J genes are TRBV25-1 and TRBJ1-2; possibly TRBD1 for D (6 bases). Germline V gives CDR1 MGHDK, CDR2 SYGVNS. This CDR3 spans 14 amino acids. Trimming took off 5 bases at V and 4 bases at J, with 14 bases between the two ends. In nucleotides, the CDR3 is TGTGCCAGCAGTCCTACGGACAGTCCCTATGGCTACACCTTC. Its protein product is CASSPTDSPYGYTF.

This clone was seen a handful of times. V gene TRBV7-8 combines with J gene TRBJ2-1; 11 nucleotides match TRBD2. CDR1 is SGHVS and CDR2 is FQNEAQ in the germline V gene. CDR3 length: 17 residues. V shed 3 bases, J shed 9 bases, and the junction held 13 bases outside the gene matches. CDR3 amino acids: CASSFRWVGLADSEQFF. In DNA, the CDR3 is TGTGCCAGCAGCTTTCGTTGGGTGGGACTAGCGGACTCTGAGCAGTTCTTC.

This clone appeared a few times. Written as DNA, the CDR3 is TGTGCCAGCAGCTTAGATAGGCGCTCCTACAATGAGCAGTTCTTC. Translating gives CASSLDRRSYNEQFF. The V gene is TRBV7-3, the J gene TRBJ2-1; unclear D gene. Between the trimmed V and J ends, which lost 2 bases and 0 bases, there was a span of 8 bases. Germline lookup yields CDR1 SGHTA and CDR2 FQGTGA. This CDR3 is built from 15 residues.

CDR3 nucleotide sequence: TGTGCCAGCAGCTTAGGGGAGGCCCCTCGGTACGAGCAGTACGTC. This translates into CASSLGEAPRYEQYV. The J gene is TRBJ2-7, the V gene TRBV7-3, with D tentatively TRBD2 (6 bases). Germline assignment: CDR1 SGHTA and CDR2 FQGTGA. V lost 2 bases and J 4 bases, leaving 15 bases between the germline ends. This CDR3 region has 15 residues.

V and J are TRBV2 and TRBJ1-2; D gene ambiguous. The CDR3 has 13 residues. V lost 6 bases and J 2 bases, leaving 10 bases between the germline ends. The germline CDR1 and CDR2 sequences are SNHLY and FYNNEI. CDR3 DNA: TGTGCCAGCAGGGCAGATGTAAACTATGGCTACACCTTC. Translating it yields CASRADVNYGYTF.

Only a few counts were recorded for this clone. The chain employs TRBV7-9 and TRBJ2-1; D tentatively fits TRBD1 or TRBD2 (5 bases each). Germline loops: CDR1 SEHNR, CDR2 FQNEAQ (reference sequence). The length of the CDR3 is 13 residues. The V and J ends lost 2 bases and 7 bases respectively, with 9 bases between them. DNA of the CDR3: TGTGCCAGCAGCTTATCTGGGGGTAATGAGCAGTTCTTC. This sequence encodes CASSLSGGNEQFF.

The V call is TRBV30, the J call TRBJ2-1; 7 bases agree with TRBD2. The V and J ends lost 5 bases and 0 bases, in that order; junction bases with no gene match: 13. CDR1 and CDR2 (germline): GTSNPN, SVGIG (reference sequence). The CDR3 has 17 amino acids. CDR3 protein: CAWGYIWGGSSYNEQFF. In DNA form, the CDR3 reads TGTGCCTGGGGGTATATCTGGGGCGGGAGCTCCTACAATGAGCAGTTCTTC.

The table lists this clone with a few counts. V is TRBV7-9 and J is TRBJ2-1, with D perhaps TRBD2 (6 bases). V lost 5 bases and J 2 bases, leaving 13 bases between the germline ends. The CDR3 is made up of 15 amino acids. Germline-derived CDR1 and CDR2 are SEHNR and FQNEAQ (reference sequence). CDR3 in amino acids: CASSPREITYNEQFF. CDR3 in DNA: TGTGCCAGCAGCCCACGGGAGATCACCTACAATGAGCAGTTCTTC.

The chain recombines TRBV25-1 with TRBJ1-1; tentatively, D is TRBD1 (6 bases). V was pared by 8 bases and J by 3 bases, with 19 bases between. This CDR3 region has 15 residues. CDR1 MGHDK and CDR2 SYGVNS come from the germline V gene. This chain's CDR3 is CASGMMGARDTEAFF. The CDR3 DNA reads TGTGCCAGCGGAATGATGGGGGCGAGGGACACTGAAGCTTTCTTT.